This T cell receptor beta chain originates from a study of circulating and synovial CD4+ cells in juvenile arthritis. Findings and caveats of the study: Some such blood samples were as oligoclonal as synovium.

As concerns this clone: The antigen remains unidentified.

Profiled with immunoSEQ multiplex PCR; TCRdb holds only in-frame clones, not every one. The sample includes about 32,000 clones, about 96% of them seen just once. Germline CDR1 reads SQVTM; CDR2 reads ANQGSEA. The CDR3 length is 13 residues. Trimming left V 7 bases short and J 4 bases short, with 16 bases between. This TCR derives from a human donor with juvenile idiopathic arthritis. Source material: CD4+ T cells from blood. This chain links TRBV29-1 with TRBJ2-5, with a possible D match to TRBD1 (6 bases). CDR3 region: CSAVDSLAETQYF. The CDR3 DNA is TGCAGCGCCGTGGACAGTTTGGCAGAGACCCAGTACTTC.